The rows below give T cell receptor beta chains drawn from one sample of a study of shared clonotypes between healthy human individuals. The repertoire was sequenced with immunoSEQ multiplex PCR; TCRdb's copy has only in-frame clones and lacks some. The profile shows 2 million or so clones, about 94% of them singletons. Specimen: naive CD8+ T cells sorted from blood. These receptors all stem from a man between 18 and 29 years old in good health. Both conserved end residues are part of each CDR3. A D gene is named only where the DNA matches it firmly. Clone size appears in some rows only: once, few, many, or a class for an expanded clone.

clone size: -
D gene: -
V gene: TRBV6-5
J gene: TRBJ2-7
CDR3 DNA: TGTGCCAGCAGTTACTCGACTGGGGCGAGGGGCGAGCAGTACTTC
CDR3 protein: CASSYSTGARGEQYF

clone size: -
D gene: -
V gene: TRBV7-6
J gene: TRBJ2-7
CDR3 DNA: TGTGCCAGCAGCGCACACAGGGCCTACGAGCAGTACTTC
CDR3 protein: CASSAHRAYEQYF

clone size: -
D gene: -
V gene: TRBV4-1
J gene: TRBJ2-2
CDR3 DNA: TGCGCCAGCAGCCATCTTCCAAGGGGTGAGCTGTTTTTT
CDR3 protein: CASSHLPRGELFF

clone size: -
D gene: TRBD1
V gene: TRBV7-7
J gene: TRBJ2-5
CDR3 DNA: TGTGCTAGCAGCCCTTGGGACAGGGGGCAAGAGACCCAGTACTTC
CDR3 protein: CASSPWDRGQETQYF

clone size: -
D gene: TRBD1
V gene: TRBV2
J gene: TRBJ2-7
CDR3 DNA: TGTGCCAGCAGTCCTGAGGACAGGGGGTCCTACGAGCAGTACTTC
CDR3 protein: CASSPEDRGSYEQYF

clone size: -
D gene: -
V gene: TRBV7-9
J gene: TRBJ1-6
CDR3 DNA: TGTGCCAGCAGCTTCTCCGATTATAATTCACCCCTCCACTTT
CDR3 protein: CASSFSDYNSPLHF

clone size: -
D gene: -
V gene: TRBV28
J gene: TRBJ2-7
CDR3 DNA: TGTGCCAGCAGTTTAAAGCAGGGTAACTCCTACGAGCAGTACTTC
CDR3 protein: CASSLKQGNSYEQYF

clone size: -
D gene: -
V gene: TRBV11-2
J gene: TRBJ2-3
CDR3 DNA: TGTGCCAGCAGCTTAAGTGGGGGGGGGCCCCCAGATACGCAGTATTTT
CDR3 protein: CASSLSGGGPPDTQYF

clone size: -
D gene: -
V gene: TRBV5-1
J gene: TRBJ2-2
CDR3 DNA: TGCGCCAGCAGCTTCGACAGCCCCACCGGGGAGCTGTTTTTT
CDR3 protein: CASSFDSPTGELFF

clone size: -
D gene: -
V gene: TRBV6-6
J gene: TRBJ1-5
CDR3 DNA: TGTGCCAGCAGTTTGACAGAGTATAGCAATCAGCCCCAGCATTTT
CDR3 protein: CASSLTEYSNQPQHF

clone size: -
D gene: -
V gene: TRBV5-6
J gene: TRBJ1-5
CDR3 DNA: TGTGCCAGCAGCCCCTCCTACGCCAATCAGCCCCAGCATTTT
CDR3 protein: CASSPSYANQPQHF

clone size: -
D gene: -
V gene: TRBV13
J gene: TRBJ1-2
CDR3 DNA: TGTGCCAGCAGCTTAGGTCGGTCGAACTATGGCTACACCTTC
CDR3 protein: CASSLGRSNYGYTF

clone size: -
D gene: -
V gene: TRBV7-6
J gene: TRBJ2-7
CDR3 DNA: TGTGCCAGCAGCTTAGCAGGCAACTCCTACGAGCAGTACTTC
CDR3 protein: CASSLAGNSYEQYF

clone size: -
D gene: TRBD2
V gene: TRBV7-9
J gene: TRBJ2-2
CDR3 DNA: TGTGCCAGCAGCGCCCAGGGACTAGCGTATCCTCACGGGGAGCTGTTTTTT
CDR3 protein: CASSAQGLAYPHGELFF

clone size: -
D gene: -
V gene: TRBV19
J gene: TRBJ1-1
CDR3 DNA: TGTGCCAGTAGTACAGGGGAGATCACTGAAGCTTTCTTT
CDR3 protein: CASSTGEITEAFF

clone size: -
D gene: -
V gene: TRBV9
J gene: TRBJ2-3
CDR3 DNA: TGTGCCAGCAGCGTAGAGGGGGGGCCAGATACGCAGTATTTT
CDR3 protein: CASSVEGGPDTQYF

clone size: -
D gene: -
V gene: TRBV2
J gene: TRBJ2-5
CDR3 DNA: TGTGCCAGCAGACCCCACGGACAAGAGACCCAGTACTTC
CDR3 protein: CASRPHGQETQYF

clone size: -
D gene: -
V gene: TRBV7-6
J gene: TRBJ2-7
CDR3 DNA: TGTGCCAGCAGCTTTGGGGATACCTACGAGCAGTACTTC
CDR3 protein: CASSFGDTYEQYF

clone size: once
D gene: -
V gene: TRBV9
J gene: TRBJ2-6
CDR3 DNA: TGTGCCAGCAGCCAGAGCAGGGAGTTTGCTGGGGCCAACGTCCTGACTTTC
CDR3 protein: CASSQSREFAGANVLTF

clone size: -
D gene: -
V gene: TRBV15
J gene: TRBJ2-7
CDR3 DNA: TGTGCCACCAGTGTGGACACAGGGGGGGTCTACGAGCAGTACTTC
CDR3 protein: CATSVDTGGVYEQYF

clone size: -
D gene: -
V gene: TRBV15
J gene: TRBJ2-5
CDR3 DNA: TGTGCCACCAGCAGTGCAGGAAGGGCAGACGGAGGGCAAGAGACCCAGTACTTC
CDR3 protein: CATSSAGRADGGQETQYF

clone size: -
D gene: TRBD1
V gene: TRBV27
J gene: TRBJ1-4
CDR3 DNA: TGTGCCAGCAGTTTCACCGGGACAGTAGAAAAACTGTTTTTT
CDR3 protein: CASSFTGTVEKLFF

clone size: -
D gene: -
V gene: TRBV7-9
J gene: TRBJ1-2
CDR3 DNA: TGTGCCAGCAGCTTAGGTGACAGGTCTAACTATGGCTACACCTTC
CDR3 protein: CASSLGDRSNYGYTF

clone size: -
D gene: -
V gene: TRBV30
J gene: TRBJ2-7
CDR3 DNA: TGTGCCTGGAGGGACCGAGGGACCGCCCCGATGGAGCAGTACTTC
CDR3 protein: CAWRDRGTAPMEQYF

clone size: -
D gene: -
V gene: TRBV6-1
J gene: TRBJ2-7
CDR3 DNA: TGTGCCAGCAGTGAACCGACAGACTACGAGCAGTACTTC
CDR3 protein: CASSEPTDYEQYF

clone size: -
D gene: TRBD1
V gene: TRBV6-5
J gene: TRBJ2-7
CDR3 DNA: TGTGCCAGCAGTTACGTGGGACAGCAGTCCGAGCAGTACTTC
CDR3 protein: CASSYVGQQSEQYF

clone size: -
D gene: TRBD1
V gene: TRBV27
J gene: TRBJ1-5
CDR3 DNA: TGTGCCAGCAGTGGAGGGACAGACTATCAGCCCCAGCATTTT
CDR3 protein: CASSGGTDYQPQHF

clone size: -
D gene: TRBD2
V gene: TRBV29-1
J gene: TRBJ2-3
CDR3 DNA: TGCAGCGTTCCGGGACTATTTAGCACAGATACGCAGTATTTT
CDR3 protein: CSVPGLFSTDTQYF

clone size: -
D gene: TRBD2
V gene: TRBV7-8
J gene: TRBJ2-4
CDR3 DNA: TGTGCCAGCAGCGGGACTAGCGGTTCTAGAGATCAGTACTTC
CDR3 protein: CASSGTSGSRDQYF

clone size: -
D gene: -
V gene: TRBV2
J gene: TRBJ2-1
CDR3 DNA: TGTGCCAGCAGTGCTTACGACACCAGCTTAGACAATGAGCAGTTCTTC
CDR3 protein: CASSAYDTSLDNEQFF

clone size: -
D gene: TRBD1
V gene: TRBV9
J gene: TRBJ1-2
CDR3 DNA: TGTGCCAGCAGCGTAGCTCTTGGGGACAGGGCTAACTATGGCTACACCTTC
CDR3 protein: CASSVALGDRANYGYTF

clone size: -
D gene: TRBD1
V gene: TRBV27
J gene: TRBJ2-7
CDR3 DNA: TGTGCCAGCAGTTCCCAGGGGGTCGCCTACGAGCAGTACTTC
CDR3 protein: CASSSQGVAYEQYF

clone size: -
D gene: -
V gene: TRBV7-8
J gene: TRBJ2-7
CDR3 DNA: TGTGCCAGCAGCTTAGCGGGAGGCTACGAGCAGTACTTC
CDR3 protein: CASSLAGGYEQYF

clone size: once
D gene: -
V gene: TRBV2
J gene: TRBJ1-2
CDR3 DNA: TGTGCAGCAGGGTGGTCGGGAGGGAACTATGGCTACACCTTC
CDR3 protein: CAAGWSGGNYGYTF

clone size: -
D gene: TRBD2
V gene: TRBV6-6
J gene: TRBJ2-7
CDR3 DNA: TGTGCCAGCATGGATGGGGGGAGCGGGGGGAATTACGAGCAGTACTTC
CDR3 protein: CASMDGGSGGNYEQYF